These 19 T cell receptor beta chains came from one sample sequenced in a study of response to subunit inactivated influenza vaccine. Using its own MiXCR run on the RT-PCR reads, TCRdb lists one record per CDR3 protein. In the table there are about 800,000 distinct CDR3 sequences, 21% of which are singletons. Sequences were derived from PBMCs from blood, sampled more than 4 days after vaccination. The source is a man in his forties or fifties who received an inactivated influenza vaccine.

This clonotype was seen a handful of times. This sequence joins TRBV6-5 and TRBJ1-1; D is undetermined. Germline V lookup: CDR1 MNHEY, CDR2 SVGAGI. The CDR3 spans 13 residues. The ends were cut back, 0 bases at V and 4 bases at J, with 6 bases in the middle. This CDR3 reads CASSYSYGTEAFF. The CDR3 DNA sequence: TGTGCCAGCAGTTACTCCTACGGCACTGAAGCTTTCTTT.

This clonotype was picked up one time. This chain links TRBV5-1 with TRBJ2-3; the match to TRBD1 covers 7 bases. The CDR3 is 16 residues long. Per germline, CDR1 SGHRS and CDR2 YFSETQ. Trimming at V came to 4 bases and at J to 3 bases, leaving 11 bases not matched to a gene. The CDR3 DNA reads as TGCGCCAGCAGCGCCCGGGACAGCCTTCTTACAGATACGCAGTATTTT. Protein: CASSARDSLLTDTQYF. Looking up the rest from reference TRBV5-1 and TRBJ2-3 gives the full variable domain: KAGVTQTPRYLIKTRGQQVTLSCSPISGHRSVSWYQQTPGQGLQFLFEYFSETQRNKGNFPGRFSGRQFSNSRSEMNVSTLELGDSALYLCASSARDSLLTDTQYFGPGTRLTVL.

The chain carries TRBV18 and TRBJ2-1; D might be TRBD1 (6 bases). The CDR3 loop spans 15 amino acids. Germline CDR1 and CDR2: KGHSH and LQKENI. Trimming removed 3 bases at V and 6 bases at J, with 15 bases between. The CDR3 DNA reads TGTGCCAGCTCACCCATATTACAGGGAAGCAATGAGCAGTTCTTC. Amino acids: CASSPILQGSNEQFF.

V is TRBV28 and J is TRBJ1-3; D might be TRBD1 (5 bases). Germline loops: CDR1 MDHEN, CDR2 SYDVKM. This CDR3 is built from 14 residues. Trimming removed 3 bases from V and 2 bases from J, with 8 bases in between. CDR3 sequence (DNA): TGTGCCAGCAGTTTTCAGGGAACTGGAAACACCATATATTTT. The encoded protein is CASSFQGTGNTIYF.

Here the CDR3 reads CASSKGRTNTGELFF. CDR3 nucleotide sequence: TGTGCCAGCAGCAAAGGGAGAACGAACACCGGGGAGCTGTTTTTT. The chain is built from TRBV21-1 and TRBJ2-2. TRBV21-1 is listed as a pseudogene. This CDR3 region has 15 residues.

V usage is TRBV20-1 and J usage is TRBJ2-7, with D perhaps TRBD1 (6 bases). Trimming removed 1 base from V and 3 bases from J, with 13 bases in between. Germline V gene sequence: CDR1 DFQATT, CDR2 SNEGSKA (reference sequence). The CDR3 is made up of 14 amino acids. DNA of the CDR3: TGCAGTGCTAGAGTAAAGGACAGCCACTACGAGCAGTACTTC. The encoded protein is CSARVKDSHYEQYF.

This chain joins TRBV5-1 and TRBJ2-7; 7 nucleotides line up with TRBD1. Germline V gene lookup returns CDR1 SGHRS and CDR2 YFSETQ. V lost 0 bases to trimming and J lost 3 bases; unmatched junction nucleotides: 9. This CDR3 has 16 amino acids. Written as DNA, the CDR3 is TGCGCCAGCAGCTTGGGGGCTGGGGGACAGCTCTACGAGCAGTACTTC. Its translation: CASSLGAGGQLYEQYF.

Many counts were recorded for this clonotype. The CDR3 is CASSLTVSSYEQYF. The CDR3 region has the DNA TGCGCCAGCAGCTTGACGGTGAGCTCCTACGAGCAGTACTTC. This chain uses TRBV5-1 with TRBJ2-7; D is undetermined. Germline loops: CDR1 SGHRS, CDR2 YFSETQ. V dropped 1 base and J dropped 0 bases, with 8 bases sitting between them. The CDR3 totals 14 residues.

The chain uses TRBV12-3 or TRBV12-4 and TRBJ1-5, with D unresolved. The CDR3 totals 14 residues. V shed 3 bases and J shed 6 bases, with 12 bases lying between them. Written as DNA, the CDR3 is TGTGCCAGCAGTTTGAGAGGGCTGGCTCAGCCCCAGCATTTT. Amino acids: CASSLRGLAQPQHF.

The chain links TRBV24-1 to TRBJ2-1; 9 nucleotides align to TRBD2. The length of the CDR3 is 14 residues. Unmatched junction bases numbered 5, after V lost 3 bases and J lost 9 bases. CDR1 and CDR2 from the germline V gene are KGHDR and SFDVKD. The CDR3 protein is CATSDRLAGPEQFF. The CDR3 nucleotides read TGTGCCACCAGTGATAGGCTAGCGGGACCTGAGCAGTTCTTC.

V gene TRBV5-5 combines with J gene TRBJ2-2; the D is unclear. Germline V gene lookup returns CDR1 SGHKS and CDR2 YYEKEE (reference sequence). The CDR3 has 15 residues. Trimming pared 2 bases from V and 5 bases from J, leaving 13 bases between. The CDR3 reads CASSLVVSGTGELFF. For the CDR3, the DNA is TGTGCCAGCAGCTTAGTTGTATCAGGAACCGGGGAGCTGTTTTTT. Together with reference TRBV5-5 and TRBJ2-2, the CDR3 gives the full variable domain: DAGVTQSPTHLIKTRGQQVTLRCSPISGHKSVSWYQQVLGQGPQFIFQYYEKEERGRGNFPDRFSARQFPNYSSELNVNALLLGDSALYLCASSLVVSGTGELFFGEGSRLTVL.

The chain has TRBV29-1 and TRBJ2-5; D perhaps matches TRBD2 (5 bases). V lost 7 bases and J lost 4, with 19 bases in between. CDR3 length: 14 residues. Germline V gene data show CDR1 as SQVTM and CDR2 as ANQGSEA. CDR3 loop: CSGSGVPRGETQYF. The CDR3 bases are TGCAGCGGGTCCGGCGTTCCCCGGGGAGAGACCCAGTACTTC.

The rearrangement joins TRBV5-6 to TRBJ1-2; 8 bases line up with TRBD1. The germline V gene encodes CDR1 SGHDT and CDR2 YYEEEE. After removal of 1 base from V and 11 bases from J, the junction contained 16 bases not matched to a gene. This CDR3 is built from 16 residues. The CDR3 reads CASSLWGTGDPLGYTF. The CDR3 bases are TGTGCCAGCAGCTTGTGGGGGACAGGCGACCCCCTTGGTTACACCTTC. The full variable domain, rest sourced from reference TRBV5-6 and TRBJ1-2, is DAGVTQSPTHLIKTRGQQVTLRCSPKSGHDTVSWYQQALGQGPQFIFQYYEEEERQRGNFPDRFSGHQFPNYSSELNVNALLLGDSALYLCASSLWGTGDPLGYTFGSGTRLTVV.

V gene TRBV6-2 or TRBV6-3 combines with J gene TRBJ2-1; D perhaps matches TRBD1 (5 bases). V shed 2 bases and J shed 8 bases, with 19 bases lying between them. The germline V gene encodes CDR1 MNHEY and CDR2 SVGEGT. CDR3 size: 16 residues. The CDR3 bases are TGTGCCAGCAGTTACACCGGACATACCATTTACGATGAGCAGTTCTTC. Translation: CASSYTGHTIYDEQFF.

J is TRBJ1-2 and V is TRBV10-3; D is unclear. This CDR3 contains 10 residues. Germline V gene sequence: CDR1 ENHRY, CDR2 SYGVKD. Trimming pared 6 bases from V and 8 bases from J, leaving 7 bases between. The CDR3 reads CAIRNGGYTF. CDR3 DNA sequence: TGTGCCATCAGAAATGGGGGCTACACCTTC.

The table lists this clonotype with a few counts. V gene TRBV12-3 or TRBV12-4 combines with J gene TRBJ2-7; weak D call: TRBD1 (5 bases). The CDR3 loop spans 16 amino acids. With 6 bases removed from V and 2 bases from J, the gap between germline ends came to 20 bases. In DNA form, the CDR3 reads TGTGCCAGCAGCCCAACAGGCCTTGGGCCTGCCTACGAGCAGTACTTC. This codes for CASSPTGLGPAYEQYF.

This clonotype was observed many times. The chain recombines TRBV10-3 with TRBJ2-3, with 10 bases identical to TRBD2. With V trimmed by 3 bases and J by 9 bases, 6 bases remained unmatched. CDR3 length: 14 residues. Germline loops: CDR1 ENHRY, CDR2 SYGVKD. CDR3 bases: TGTGCCATCAGTGACGGTCTAGCGGGGGACACGCAGTATTTT. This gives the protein CAISDGLAGDTQYF.

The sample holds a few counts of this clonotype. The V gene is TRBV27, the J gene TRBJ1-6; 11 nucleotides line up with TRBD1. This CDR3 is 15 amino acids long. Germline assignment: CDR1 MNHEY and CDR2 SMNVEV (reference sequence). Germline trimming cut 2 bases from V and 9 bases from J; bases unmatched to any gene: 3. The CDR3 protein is CASSLVGTGGSPLHF. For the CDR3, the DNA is TGTGCCAGCAGTTTAGTCGGGACAGGGGGTTCACCCCTCCACTTT.

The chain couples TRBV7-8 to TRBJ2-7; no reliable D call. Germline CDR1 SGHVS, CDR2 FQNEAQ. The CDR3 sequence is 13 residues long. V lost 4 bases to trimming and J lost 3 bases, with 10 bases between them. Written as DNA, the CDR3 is TGTGCCAGCAGCTCTCAAGTAAACTACGAGCAGTACTTC. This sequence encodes CASSSQVNYEQYF.